This TCR beta chain emerged from a study of CD8 T cells in ankylosing spondylitis. Study findings and constraints: Disease-linked clones were reportedly significantly enriched in matched ankylosing spondylitis synovial fluid. A TCR beta motif made of roughly eight highly homologous variants seemed typical of ankylosing spondylitis blood.

Germline CDR1 and CDR2: LGHNA and YNFKEQ. The V end was cut by 0 bases, the J end by 3 bases, with 9 bases between. The CDR3 extends over 15 amino acids. Quantitative 5'-RACE with molecular barcodes generated TCR beta libraries. Each CDR3 protein is one row after TCRdb ran MiXCR on the 5' RACE reads. The repertoire holds 450,000 or so distinct CDR3 sequences, with around 26% as singletons. This clonotype was seen a handful of times. The antigen remains unidentified. The sequenced material came from blood, either unsorted or a sorted T cell fraction (not recorded which). This TCR came from a male donor with ankylosing spondylitis. This chain joins TRBV4-2 and TRBJ1-5; TRBD1 is a possible D gene (6 bases). The CDR3: CASSQDGQHNQPQHF. CDR3 DNA: TGTGCCAGCAGCCAAGATGGACAGCACAATCAGCCCCAGCATTTT.